The clone carrying this T cell receptor beta chain has ten or more counts. Its antigen is not identified. This sample is part of a study of regulatory T cells in long-lasting Graves disease. Study-wide findings and caveats: The number of shared public clonotypes was higher in persistent patients (2,741) than new patients (more than 850).

Time point in this sample: persistent/refractory GD, antithyroid drugs over 5 years with positive TRAb. Making the TCR library involved RNA that had been extracted from PBMCs. Relying on iRepertoire HTBI primers and Arm-PCR of CDR3 regions, the team built TCR beta libraries. One entry per CDR3 protein results from TCRdb running MiXCR on the multiplex PCR reads. The repertoire holds 400,000 to 500,000 distinct CDR3 sequences, with approximately 22% as singletons. The sample was peripheral blood mononuclear cells (PBMCs), taken when the disease was refractory, from a patient treated with antithyroid drugs. The TCR was taken from a female donor with Graves disease.

The CDR3 sequence: CASSTTVNYGYTF. The CDR3 DNA sequence: TGTGCCAGCAGTACAACAGTGAACTATGGCTACACCTTC. This rearrangement joins TRBV28 to TRBJ1-2; D is unresolved. V lost 5 bases, J lost 2 bases, and 9 bases lay in between. The CDR3 has 13 residues. Germline assignment: CDR1 MDHEN and CDR2 SYDVKM.